One and the same sample provided the 9 T cell receptor beta chains below, sequenced in a study of CD8 T cells in ankylosing spondylitis. TCRdb independently ran MiXCR on the 5' RACE reads; one entry per CDR3 protein. Counted here are around 300,000 distinct CDR3 sequences, less than 25% occurring once; the ten biggest clones make up 3.5%. Sequencing input: blood, either unsorted or a sorted T cell fraction (not recorded which). These receptors came from a female donor with ankylosing spondylitis or in good health (not recorded which).

This clonotype showed up just a few times. The chain is built from TRBV28 and TRBJ2-1, with TRBD2 matching 9 bases. CDR3 size: 15 residues. V trimming: 6 bases; J trimming: 4 bases; junction bases outside the gene matches: 7. Germline V gene data show CDR1 as MDHEN and CDR2 as SYDVKM. The CDR3 is CASSHGLALYNEQFF. The CDR3 DNA is TGTGCCAGCAGCCACGGACTAGCGCTTTACAATGAGCAGTTCTTC.

This clonotype was counted only a few times. The rearrangement links TRBV12-3 or TRBV12-4 to TRBJ2-6; D is unresolved. Deletions cut 8 bases from V and 0 bases from J, with 17 bases between. The CDR3 contains 17 residues. The CDR3 reads CASQLSLLISGANVLTF. For the CDR3, the DNA is TGTGCCAGCCAGTTATCCCTTCTGATCTCTGGGGCCAACGTCCTGACTTTC.

This clonotype was seen at least ten times. The V and J genes are TRBV4-2 and TRBJ1-1; D is perhaps TRBD1 (5 bases). The CDR3 length is 18 residues. Trimming shortened V by 4 bases and J by 1 base, and 22 bases separated the two germline ends. The germline CDR1 and CDR2 sequences are LGHNA and YNFKEQ. CDR3 bases: TGTGCCAGCAGCCCCCGGTGGGGCGTTCCTGGTCGGAACACTGAAGCTTTCTTT. It yields the protein CASSPRWGVPGRNTEAFF.

V usage is TRBV20-1 and J usage is TRBJ2-1; D gene unclear. From germline, CDR1 is DFQATT and CDR2 SNEGSKA (reference sequence). CDR3 length: 16 residues. With 2 bases removed from V and 3 bases from J, the gap between germline ends came to 17 bases. Here the CDR3 DNA reads TGCAGTGCTAGATCCGACGGGCGAAGGGACTACAATGAGCAGTTCTTC. Residues: CSARSDGRRDYNEQFF.

The gene calls are TRBV9 and TRBJ2-6; TRBD2 is a possible D gene (5 bases). Germline-derived CDR1 and CDR2 are SGDLS and YYNGEE. V gave up 1 base and J gave up 1 base, with 9 bases separating them. CDR3 length: 16 amino acids. The CDR3 sequence is CASSVRRGSGANVLTF. CDR3 DNA: TGTGCCAGCAGCGTAAGGCGCGGGTCTGGGGCCAACGTCCTGACTTTC. Looking up the rest from reference TRBV9 and TRBJ2-6 gives the full variable domain: DSGVTQTPKHLITATGQRVTLRCSPRSGDLSVYWYQQSLDQGLQFLIQYYNGEERAKGNILERFSAQQFPDLHSELNLSSLELGDSALYFCASSVRRGSGANVLTFGAGSRLTVL.

This clonotype was recorded a few times. The chain employs TRBV15 and TRBJ2-7; 8 nucleotides align to TRBD2. Unmatched junction bases numbered 5, after V lost 1 base and J lost 3 bases. Germline V lookup: CDR1 LNHNV, CDR2 YYDKDF (reference sequence). The CDR3 contains 15 residues. The CDR3 is CATSRVAGGHYEQYF. The CDR3, as DNA: TGTGCCACCAGCAGAGTTGCGGGAGGTCACTACGAGCAGTACTTC.

The chain employs TRBV5-1 and TRBJ2-5; 14 nucleotides agree with TRBD2. The junction had 13 bases not matched to a gene; V was cut back by 1 base and J by 5 bases. CDR1 and CDR2 (germline): SGHRS, YFSETQ. The CDR3 sequence is 19 residues long. This CDR3 is CASSLTTGTSGSLFETQYF. The DNA of the CDR3 is TGCGCCAGCAGCTTGACCACCGGGACTAGCGGGAGTTTATTCGAGACCCAGTACTTC. Supplemented by reference TRBV5-1 and TRBJ2-5, the full variable domain reads KAGVTQTPRYLIKTRGQQVTLSCSPISGHRSVSWYQQTPGQGLQFLFEYFSETQRNKGNFPGRFSGRQFSNSRSEMNVSTLELGDSALYLCASSLTTGTSGSLFETQYFGPGTRLLVL.

In its sample, this clonotype was seen a few times. The genes are TRBV29-1 and TRBJ1-1; D is ambiguous. CDR3 size: 13 residues. Germline-derived CDR1 and CDR2 are SQVTM and ANQGSEA. Trimming removed 3 bases at V and 3 bases at J, with 11 bases between. The CDR3 here is CSVEVGGDTEAFF. The CDR3 region has the DNA TGCAGCGTTGAGGTGGGAGGCGACACTGAAGCTTTCTTT.

The table lists this clonotype with many counts. The chain is built from TRBV7-9 and TRBJ2-5, with D perhaps TRBD1 (6 bases). Between the trimmed V and J ends, which lost 5 bases and 2 bases, there was a span of 15 bases. The CDR3 covers 15 residues. CDR1 is SEHNR and CDR2 is FQNEAQ in the germline V gene (reference sequence). The CDR3 here is CASSKEGTRQETQYF. CDR3 bases: TGTGCCAGCAGCAAGGAAGGGACAAGACAAGAGACCCAGTACTTC.